The following is a T cell receptor beta chain sequence with its context. Its antigen is currently unknown. The source of the sample is a study of lymphopenia after photon versus proton radiotherapy. Study results and caveats: Post-nadir TCR diversity decline inversely tracked overall survival among those who died.

This table comes from immunoSEQ multiplex PCR, and its TCRdb copy is limited to in-frame clones, with some not included. This sample has approximately 70,000 clones; about 90% occur once, and the top ten carry over 10%. The CDR3 totals 18 residues. CDR1 is LGHNA, CDR2 YSLEER, per germline. V was trimmed by 4 bases and J by 7 bases, leaving 25 bases between them. The V and J genes are TRBV4-3 and TRBJ2-2; TRBD1 is a possible D gene (5 bases). This receptor was obtained from a man older than 75 with esophageal cancer. The sequenced sample was peripheral blood, obtained from a patient treated with proton-based radiotherapy. CDR3 coding DNA: TGCGCCAGCAGCCCCTCCCCTCAGGGTCAGGGTTTAGGCGGGGAGCTGTTTTTT. Its protein product is CASSPSPQGQGLGGELFF.